Presented here are 30 T cell receptor beta chains from one specimen sequenced in a study of T cell repertoires in cytomegalovirus infection. Antigens for these TCRs are unknown. TCRdb reprocessed the reads via MiXCR and lists one record per CDR3 protein. The sample holds roughly 570,000 distinct CDR3 sequences, just under 40% seen once. Sequencing was performed on cultured PBMCs, taken from culture after CMV antigen stimulation. These receptors originate from a human donor in good health (CMV status not recorded). Some clones in this sample may be carry-over from other donors' samples.

The chain employs TRBV4-1 and TRBJ2-5; D is unclear. This CDR3 is built from 12 residues. Looked up from germline, CDR1 is MGHRA and CDR2 is YSYEKL. Trimming removed 0 bases at V and 8 bases at J, with 7 bases between. CDR3: CASSQDYSTQYF. For the CDR3, the DNA is TGCGCCAGCAGCCAAGATTACTCCACCCAGTACTTC.

As for this clonotype: Possible read error: a much larger clone is one base away. This chain uses TRBV19 with TRBJ2-1, with D hard to call. Germline V lookup: CDR1 LNHDA, CDR2 SQIVND (reference sequence). Trimming pared 3 bases from V and 3 bases from J, leaving 6 bases between. This CDR3 has 13 residues. For the CDR3, the DNA is TGTGCCAGTAGTATCTCCAACTACAATGAGCAGTTCTTC. Its translation is CASSISNYNEQFF. The full variable domain, with the rest looked up from reference TRBV19 and TRBJ2-1, is DGGITQSPKYLFRKEGQNVTLSCEQNLNHDAMYWYRQDPGQGLRLIYYSQIVNDFQKGDIAEGYSVSREKKESFPLTVTSAQKNPTAFYLCASSISNYNEQFFGPGTRLTVL.

This clonotype was seen only a few times. The gene calls are TRBV6-2 or TRBV6-3 and TRBJ1-2; the match to TRBD1 covers 8 bases. Germline lookup yields CDR1 MNHEY and CDR2 SVGEGT. The CDR3 is made up of 13 amino acids. Trimming removed 6 bases from V and 6 bases from J; junction bases left unmatched: 6. CDR3 in DNA: TGTGCCAGCAGAGGACAGGGACGGAATGGCTACACCTTC. Protein: CASRGQGRNGYTF.

This clonotype was picked up a small number of times. This chain links TRBV7-2 with TRBJ2-4; tentatively, D is TRBD2 (5 bases). The V and J ends lost 5 bases and 9 bases respectively, with 14 bases between them. CDR3 length: 13 amino acids. The V gene's germline CDR1 is SGHTA and CDR2 FQGNSA. Here the CDR3 DNA reads TGTGCCAGCAGCCCTTGGGAAGGGAGCATTCAGTACTTC. Protein sequence: CASSPWEGSIQYF.

This clonotype was found once. The V gene is TRBV18, the J gene TRBJ2-7, with D perhaps matching TRBD2 (6 bases). The V gene lost 2 bases and the J gene lost 5 bases, with 13 bases spanning the gap. CDR1 and CDR2 from the germline V gene are KGHSH and LQKENI. This CDR3 has 14 residues. CDR3 coding DNA: TGTGCCAGCTCACCAGGCAGGGAGGAGAACGAGCAGTACTTC. Translating it yields CASSPGREENEQYF. Complete variable domain (other parts from reference TRBV18 and TRBJ2-7): NAGVMQNPRHLVRRRGQEARLRCSPMKGHSHVYWYRQLPEEGLKFMVYLQKENIIDESGMPKERFSAEFPKEGPSILRIQQVVRGDSAAYFCASSPGREENEQYFGPGTRLTVT.

This clonotype was counted a few times. The chain uses TRBV11-3 and TRBJ2-1; D unclear. Germline V lookup: CDR1 SGHNT, CDR2 YENEEA. The CDR3 contains 15 residues. The germline V and J ends were trimmed by 3 bases and 2 bases, with 11 bases remaining between them. The CDR3 DNA follows: TGTGCCAGCAGCTTGGGTCTAGACCCCTACAATGAGCAGTTCTTC. It yields the protein CASSLGLDPYNEQFF.

The chain is built from TRBV10-3 and TRBJ1-2; TRBD1 might be the D (5 bases). Trimming left V 10 bases short and J 0 bases short, with 12 bases between. In germline, CDR1 is ENHRY, CDR2 SYGVKD. CDR3 length: 13 residues. The CDR3 spells CATQPTANYGYTF. DNA for the CDR3: TGTGCCACCCAACCGACAGCTAACTATGGCTACACCTTC.

This chain links TRBV2 with TRBJ2-7; possibly TRBD2 for D (5 bases). The CDR3 contains 13 residues. Per germline, CDR1 SNHLY and CDR2 FYNNEI. The ends were cut back, 4 bases at V and 3 bases at J, with 10 bases in the middle. The CDR3 sequence is CASSGVAGYEQYF. The CDR3 bases are TGTGCCAGCAGTGGGGTGGCGGGCTACGAGCAGTACTTC.

This sequence joins TRBV3-1 and TRBJ1-6; no clear D. The CDR3 length is 14 residues. Trimming removed 0 bases from V and 12 bases from J, with 12 bases in between. The V gene's germline CDR1 is LGHDT and CDR2 YNNKEL (reference sequence). CDR3 nucleotides: TGTGCCAGCAGCCAAGAAGATTCTCGGGGACCCCTCCACTTT. Its translation is CASSQEDSRGPLHF. The entire variable domain, with the rest obtained from reference TRBV3-1 and TRBJ1-6, is as follows: DTAVSQTPKYLVTQMGNDKSIKCEQNLGHDTMYWYKQDSKKFLKIMFSYNNKELIINETVPNRFSPKSPDKAHLNLHINSLELGDSAVYFCASSQEDSRGPLHFGNGTRLTVT.

V usage is TRBV20-1 and J usage is TRBJ1-5; no clear D. Germline V gene data show CDR1 as DFQATT and CDR2 as SNEGSKA (reference sequence). The length of the CDR3 is 13 residues. Trimming pared 7 bases from V and 11 bases from J, leaving 21 bases between. The CDR3 DNA reads TGCAGTGACCCCCAAAGGGTTGTCCGGGCCCAGCATTTT. Its protein product is CSDPQRVVRAQHF.

The table lists this clonotype with a few counts. The V and J genes are TRBV6-2 or TRBV6-3 and TRBJ2-5; a weak D match, TRBD1 (6 bases). This CDR3 is 13 amino acids long. Trimming removed 7 bases at V and 4 bases at J, with 13 bases between. Germline CDR1 is MNHEY and CDR2 is SVGEGT. Here the CDR3 reads CASKGVGGETQYF. For the CDR3, the DNA is TGTGCCAGCAAAGGCGTAGGGGGAGAGACCCAGTACTTC.

The chain carries TRBV5-1 and TRBJ1-1, with 7 bases lining up with TRBD1. CDR1 and CDR2 from the germline V gene are SGHRS and YFSETQ. The CDR3 extends over 15 amino acids. V was pared by 0 bases and J by 0 bases, with 2 bases of the junction left unmatched. The CDR3 here is CASSLATGMNTEAFF. CDR3 DNA: TGCGCCAGCAGCTTGGCGACAGGGATGAACACTGAAGCTTTCTTT.

The chain carries TRBV7-2 and TRBJ2-2, with TRBD2 matching over 10 bases. The CDR3 has 17 amino acids. Germline V CDR1 and CDR2: SGHTA, FQGNSA. J was trimmed by 6 bases and V by 5 bases; bases with no gene match: 12. The CDR3 loop is CASSPPSGRFWSGELFF. The CDR3 DNA follows: TGTGCCAGCAGCCCCCCTAGCGGGAGATTTTGGTCCGGGGAGCTGTTTTTT.

The chain is built from TRBV24-1 and TRBJ2-3; D is unresolved. The CDR3 is 11 residues long. The V end lost 2 bases, the J end lost 7 bases, and 3 bases lay between the germline ends. Per germline, CDR1 KGHDR and CDR2 SFDVKD. Here the CDR3 DNA reads TGTGCCACCAGTGATTATCATACGCAGTATTTT. Translating gives CATSDYHTQYF.

The chain carries TRBV12-3 or TRBV12-4 and TRBJ2-1; 11 bases are shared with TRBD1. This CDR3 has 15 amino acids. With 2 bases clipped from V and 7 bases from J, the junction kept 4 bases outside the gene matches. DNA of the CDR3: TGTGCCAGCAGTTTACGGGACAGGGGGGAAAATGAGCAGTTCTTC. It specifies CASSLRDRGENEQFF.

This clonotype was observed a few times. The chain links TRBV7-6 to TRBJ2-1, with 14 bases lining up with TRBD2. Trimming at V came to 5 bases and at J to 8 bases, leaving 5 bases not matched to a gene. CDR3 length: 15 residues. The germline gives CDR1 SGHVS, CDR2 FNYEAQ. CDR3 coding DNA: TGTGCCAGCAGCCAAGGGACTAGCGGGAGAGATGAGCAGTTCTTC. It specifies CASSQGTSGRDEQFF.

V is TRBV27 and J is TRBJ2-5; D is unclear. Trimming left V 8 bases short and J 0 bases short, with 13 bases between. The CDR3 has 14 amino acids. Germline CDR1 reads MNHEY; CDR2 reads SMNVEV (reference sequence). The CDR3: CASSRFRDQETQYF. The CDR3 coding sequence is TGTGCCAGCTCCCGGTTTAGGGACCAAGAGACCCAGTACTTC.

The CDR3 DNA reads TGTGCCAGCAGCTTCGCGGGGGGGGTTTTCTACGAGCAGTACTTC. Amino acids: CASSFAGGVFYEQYF. V and J are TRBV7-2 and TRBJ2-7, with 9 bases matching TRBD2. With V trimmed by 3 bases and J by 3 bases, 6 bases remained unmatched. Per germline, CDR1 SGHTA and CDR2 FQGNSA. This CDR3 has 15 amino acids.

The rearrangement uses TRBV20-1 and TRBJ2-1; D is unresolved. This CDR3 region has 14 residues. Germline V gene sequence: CDR1 DFQATT, CDR2 SNEGSKA (reference sequence). The ends were cut back, 3 bases at V and 7 bases at J, with 16 bases in the middle. CDR3 nucleotides: TGCAGTGCTAGGGGCCTTAACCTTGGGAATGAGCAGTTCTTC. Its protein is CSARGLNLGNEQFF.

The V gene is TRBV30, the J gene TRBJ2-7; 8 bases line up with TRBD1. V lost 3 bases and J lost 6; bases outside the gene matches: 4. Germline CDR1 GTSNPN, CDR2 SVGIG (reference sequence). This CDR3 is 12 amino acids long. CDR3 bases: TGTGCCTGGAGCAACCAGGGGGCCGAGCAGTACTTC. Encoded protein: CAWSNQGAEQYF.

This clonotype was picked up a small number of times. V is TRBV7-2 and J is TRBJ2-7, with D maybe TRBD1 (6 bases). The germline CDR1 and CDR2 sequences are SGHTA and FQGNSA. There are 14 residues in the CDR3. Trimming left V 5 bases short and J 4 bases short, with 15 bases between. This CDR3 is CASSPGTRSYEQYF. The CDR3 coding sequence is TGTGCCAGCAGCCCCGGGACAAGATCTTACGAGCAGTACTTC.

This clonotype was observed a few times. J is TRBJ1-4 and V is TRBV6-2 or TRBV6-3; 7 nucleotides align to TRBD1. Germline loops: CDR1 MNHEY, CDR2 SVGEGT. The CDR3 loop spans 18 amino acids. V gave up 2 bases and J gave up 0 bases; unmatched junction bases: 9. The CDR3 sequence is CASSYRTGPGATNEKLFF. In DNA form, the CDR3 reads TGTGCCAGCAGTTACCGGACAGGACCAGGTGCAACTAATGAAAAACTGTTTTTT.

J is TRBJ2-3 and V is TRBV9; D may be TRBD1 or TRBD2 (5 bases each). Germline assignment: CDR1 SGDLS and CDR2 YYNGEE. The CDR3 loop spans 16 amino acids. The ends were cut back, 4 bases at V and 0 bases at J, with 15 bases in the middle. CDR3 sequence reads: CASSKLGTFSTDTQYF. The CDR3 nucleotides read TGTGCCAGCAGCAAGCTGGGGACCTTTAGCACAGATACGCAGTATTTT.

This clonotype was counted many times. The chain carries TRBV7-8 and TRBJ2-3; D perhaps matches TRBD1 (7 bases). The V end was cut by 1 base, the J end by 5 bases, with 13 bases between. Germline CDR1 reads SGHVS; CDR2 reads FQNEAQ. The CDR3 has 15 residues. The CDR3 DNA reads TGTGCCAGCAGCTTAGGGGGGGCAGGGGGAGATACGCAGTATTTT. Its protein is CASSLGGAGGDTQYF.

The J gene is TRBJ2-7, the V gene TRBV7-6, with TRBD1 matching 8 bases. Germline V gene sequence: CDR1 SGHVS, CDR2 FNYEAQ. Trimming at V came to 5 bases and at J to 4 bases, leaving 10 bases not matched to a gene. The CDR3 is made up of 15 amino acids. The CDR3 DNA reads as TGTGCCAGCAGCGGATGGACAGGGAAGACTTACGAGCAGTACTTC. This gives the protein CASSGWTGKTYEQYF. The full variable domain, completed using reference TRBV7-6 and TRBJ2-7, is GAGVSQSPRYKVTKRGQDVALRCDPISGHVSLYWYRQALGQGPEFLTYFNYEAQQDKSGLPNDRFSAERPEGSISTLTIQRTEQRDSAMYRCASSGWTGKTYEQYFGPGTRLTVT.

The V and J genes are TRBV6-1 and TRBJ2-7; 8 bases line up with TRBD2. The V gene's germline CDR1 is MNHNS and CDR2 SASEGT. This CDR3 has 14 amino acids. V gave up 7 bases and J gave up 3 bases; unmatched junction bases: 8. The CDR3 here is CASNTGGMDYEQYF. CDR3 coding DNA: TGTGCCAGCAACACGGGAGGGATGGACTACGAGCAGTACTTC.

The CDR3 protein is CASSLDPWGLLHF. In DNA form, the CDR3 reads TGTGCCAGCAGCTTAGACCCCTGGGGATTACTCCACTTT. The chain employs TRBV7-2 and TRBJ1-6; the D is unclear. The CDR3 has 13 residues. CDR1 is SGHTA and CDR2 is FQGNSA in the germline V gene. Between the trimmed V and J ends, which lost 1 base and 16 bases, there was a span of 14 bases.

This clonotype was detected only a few times. The V call is TRBV7-2, the J call TRBJ2-3; 11 nucleotides line up with TRBD2. The CDR3 spans 14 residues. The trim removed 7 bases at V and 4 bases at J, leaving 4 bases unmatched. Looked up from germline, CDR1 is SGHTA and CDR2 is FQGNSA. The CDR3 here is CASISGLAADTQYF. The CDR3 bases are TGTGCCAGCATTTCGGGACTAGCGGCAGATACGCAGTATTTT.

This rearrangement joins TRBV7-6 to TRBJ2-1, with 16 bases aligning to TRBD2. This CDR3 is 19 amino acids long. Germline loops: CDR1 SGHVS, CDR2 FNYEAQ. V lost 5 bases, J lost 1 base, and 8 bases stayed unmatched. The CDR3 here is CASSLGTSGRALSYNEQFF. The CDR3 DNA sequence: TGTGCCAGCAGCCTGGGGACTAGCGGGAGGGCCCTGTCCTACAATGAGCAGTTCTTC.

The V gene is TRBV7-9, the J gene TRBJ1-4; D is ambiguous. With 2 bases removed from V and 8 bases from J, the gap between germline ends came to 12 bases. CDR3 length: 14 amino acids. Germline CDR1 and CDR2: SEHNR and FQNEAQ (reference sequence). CDR3: CASSLQGLGEKLFF. CDR3 in DNA: TGTGCCAGCAGCTTACAAGGGTTGGGGGAAAAACTGTTTTTT.